One TCR beta chain is described in this entry. The authors' processing: Cell counts per sample came from amplifying reference gene primers. Only in-frame clones appear in the TCRdb table, and some are missing; sequencing was by immunoSEQ multiplex PCR. From that table come the V and J calls and clone size; the DNA was used to work out D and trimming. The repertoire includes tens of thousands of clones, 80% of them detected once, and around 21% sits in the top ten. This record comes from a study of blood T cell repertoires in COVID-19. Study at large: Donors in the United States, Italy and Spain gave samples during acute or convalescent COVID-19. PBMCs, B-cell-depleted T cells, or T cells provided the cDNA or gDNA that made up the material.

Trimming removed 4 bases at V and 8 bases at J, with 11 bases between. There are 12 residues in the CDR3. Per germline, CDR1 SGHAT and CDR2 FQNNGV. V gene TRBV11-2 combines with J gene TRBJ1-2, with TRBD1 as a possible D gene (6 bases). The sequenced sample was peripheral blood. This TCR was recovered from a woman of 80 years or more with acute or convalescent COVID-19. Written as DNA, the CDR3 is TGTGCCAGCAGCTCGTACAGGGCCGGCTACACCTTC. This translates into CASSSYRAGYTF.